A single T cell receptor (beta chain) is shown here with its context. V shed 4 bases, J shed 3 bases, and the junction held 5 bases outside the gene matches. CDR1 MDHEN and CDR2 SYDVKM come from the germline V gene. The CDR3 has 14 amino acids. In the original analysis: How many nucleated cells were present was estimated from reference gene primer amplification. Data came from immunoSEQ multiplex PCR; TCRdb stores just in-frame clones and leaves some out. Clone size and the V and J calls come from that table; the DNA yielded D and trimming. Here the sample spans roughly 280,000 clones, around nine tenths being singletons. This entry is derived from a study of blood T cell repertoires in COVID-19. Study as a whole: COVID-19 samples, acute and convalescent, were from the United States, Italy and Spain. PBMCs, B-cell-depleted T cells, or T cells provided the cDNA or gDNA that made up the material.

The chain couples TRBV28 to TRBJ2-7; 8 nucleotides agree with TRBD1. This clonotype was obtained from a man aged 35-49 years with active or convalescent COVID-19. The sequencing sample was made of peripheral blood. In nucleotides, the CDR3 is TGTGCCAGCAGTTCCGGGACAGGCTTCTACGAGCAGTACTTC. It specifies CASSSGTGFYEQYF.